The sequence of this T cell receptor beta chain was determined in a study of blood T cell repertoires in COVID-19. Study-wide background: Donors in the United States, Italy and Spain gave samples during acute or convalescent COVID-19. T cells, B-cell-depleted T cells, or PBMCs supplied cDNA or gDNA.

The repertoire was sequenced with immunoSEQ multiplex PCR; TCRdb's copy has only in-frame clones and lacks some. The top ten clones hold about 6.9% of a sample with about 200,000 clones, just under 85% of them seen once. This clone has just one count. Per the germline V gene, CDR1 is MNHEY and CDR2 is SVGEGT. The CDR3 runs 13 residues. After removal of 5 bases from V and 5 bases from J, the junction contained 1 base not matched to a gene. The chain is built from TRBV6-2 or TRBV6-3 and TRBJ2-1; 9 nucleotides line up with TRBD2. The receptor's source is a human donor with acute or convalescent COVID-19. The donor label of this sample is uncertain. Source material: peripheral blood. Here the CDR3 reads CASSRLADNEQFF. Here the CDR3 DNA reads TGTGCCAGCAGTAGACTAGCGGACAATGAGCAGTTCTTC.